This TCR beta chain was sequenced during a study of T cells in Graves' hyperthyroidism and ophthalmopathy. General study findings and limits: Also found in blood were most expanded thyroid clonotypes above 0.001. Classification by a 13 V-J model distinguished ophthalmopathy from stable hyperthyroidism. The model made its ophthalmopathy prediction, and onset followed a median 6.5 months later.

CDR1 is SGHRS, CDR2 YFSETQ, per germline. The V segment lost 3 bases and the J segment 4 bases; nucleotides outside the gene matches: 2. CDR3 length: 13 amino acids. The authors deemed Graves' hyperthyroidism stable absent ophthalmopathy progression within 18 months. This clonotype was picked up many times. The antigen remains unidentified. Amplified TCR beta CDR3 regions derived from RNA transcripts. With the HTBI primer set, the TCR CDR3 went through a first round of RT-PCR. TCRdb redid the calling of the multiplex PCR reads with MiXCR, one entry per CDR3 protein. There are under 800,000 distinct CDR3 sequences in the sample; 14% occur only once, and approximately 10% lies in the top ten.

The receptor's source is a woman aged 18-29 years with Graves' hyperthyroidism. Sequencing used blood. The V and J genes are TRBV5-1 and TRBJ1-1, with 8 bases aligning to TRBD1. Here the CDR3 DNA reads TGCGCCAGCAGCTCGACAGGGGCCACTGAAGCTTTCTTT. Protein sequence: CASSSTGATEAFF.